This T cell receptor beta chain emerged from a study of cytomegalovirus exposure and HLA in healthy donors. Study details: The 95 to 150 validation repertoires were produced on the same platform as the 650 or so repertoires of the first cohort. This was reported in a later analysis.

Study-level findings and limits: High sensitivity and specificity were reportedly achieved when the classifier diagnosed cytomegalovirus status.

The protocol was immunoSEQ multiplex PCR, while the TCRdb copy is restricted to in-frame clones and leaves out a portion. Here the sample spans 65,000 to 90,000 clones, around 90% being singletons. Of note for this clone: The target antigen is unknown.

The CDR3 length is 13 residues. The V gene's germline CDR1 is SGHDN and CDR2 FVKESK. Trimming took off 0 bases at V and 7 bases at J, with 9 bases between the two ends. This clonotype was sampled from a woman aged 18-29 years in good health and CMV-seropositive. J is TRBJ1-2 and V is TRBV14; no clear D. The sequencing sample was made of PBMCs. This chain's CDR3 is CASSQDGRSGYTF. The DNA of the CDR3 is TGTGCCAGCAGCCAAGATGGTCGGTCTGGCTACACCTTC.